This T cell receptor (beta chain) was identified in a study of blood T cell repertoires in COVID-19. Overall study context: Sites in the United States, Italy and Spain provided acute and convalescent COVID-19 samples. Nucleic acid was either cDNA or gDNA, and it came from T cells, B-cell-depleted T cells, or PBMCs.

Per the original methods: Amplification of reference gene primers provided the estimated nucleated cell counts. Assay used: immunoSEQ multiplex PCR; TCRdb lists only in-frame clones, some missing. V, J and clone size were drawn from that table, and D and trimming were deduced from the DNA. The data show fewer than 250,000 clones, about four fifths seen once. With 0 bases removed from V and 9 bases from J, the gap between germline ends came to 13 bases. The CDR3 consists of 14 residues. Germline values: CDR1 SGHRS, CDR2 YFSETQ. The receptor comes from a woman in her seventies with acute or convalescent COVID-19. The sequencing input was peripheral blood. V and J are TRBV5-1 and TRBJ2-1; a weak D match, TRBD1 (6 bases). In DNA form, the CDR3 reads TGCGCCAGCAGCTTGGTAGGGGGAAGTGGTGAGCAGTTCTTC. As protein: CASSLVGGSGEQFF.